A selection of T cell receptor beta chains follows, all from one sample in a study of T cell responses to AZD1222 COVID-19 vaccine. TCRdb's table, derived via immunoSEQ multiplex PCR, lists solely in-frame clones and lacks some. Among tens of thousands of clones, about 91% were seen once, and the ten largest hold roughly 5.3%. Sequences were derived from peripheral blood, sampled 28 days after the second AZD1222 dose. The receptors here all came from an adult who received the AZD1222 COVID-19 vaccine. The CDR3 runs from the conserved cysteine through the conserved F or W. D genes are given only for firm matches. Clone size is given for some rows only: seen once, a few or many times, or a class if the clone is expanded.

d_call: TRBD1; clone_size: NA; j_call: TRBJ2-7; cdr3_length: 14; v_call: TRBV5-1; cdr3_aa: CASSPDRGRYEQYF; cdr3_nt: TGCGCCAGCAGCCCCGACAGGGGACGCTACGAGCAGTACTTC
d_call: NA; clone_size: NA; j_call: TRBJ1-2; cdr3_length: 15; v_call: TRBV4-1; cdr3_aa: CASSQDPRGGYGYTF; cdr3_nt: TGCGCCAGCAGCCAAGATCCCCGGGGCGGCTATGGCTACACCTTC
d_call: NA; clone_size: NA; j_call: TRBJ2-3; cdr3_length: 14; v_call: TRBV4-2; cdr3_aa: CASSRGSRVPGRYF; cdr3_nt: TGTGCCAGCAGCCGTGGCTCTCGCGTACCGGGAAGGTATTTT
d_call: NA; clone_size: once; j_call: TRBJ2-1; cdr3_length: 11; v_call: TRBV3-1/TRBV3-2; cdr3_aa: CASSQINEQFF; cdr3_nt: TGTGCCAGCAGCCAAATTAATGAGCAGTTCTTC
d_call: NA; clone_size: NA; j_call: TRBJ1-1; cdr3_length: 14; v_call: TRBV6-1; cdr3_aa: CASSEGFWGTEAFF; cdr3_nt: TGTGCCAGCAGTGAGGGGTTCTGGGGCACTGAAGCTTTCTTT
d_call: NA; clone_size: once; j_call: TRBJ1-5; cdr3_length: 12; v_call: TRBV5-8; cdr3_aa: CASSYTNQPQHF; cdr3_nt: TGTGCCAGCAGCTACACCAATCAGCCCCAGCATTTT
d_call: TRBD1; clone_size: NA; j_call: TRBJ2-3; cdr3_length: 15; v_call: TRBV5-4; cdr3_aa: CASSRPGQGTDTQYF; cdr3_nt: TGTGCCAGCAGCCGGCCTGGACAGGGCACAGATACGCAGTATTTT
d_call: NA; clone_size: NA; j_call: TRBJ2-3; cdr3_length: 14; v_call: TRBV11-3; cdr3_aa: CASSFSRGTDTQYF; cdr3_nt: TGTGCCAGCAGCTTCTCCAGGGGCACAGATACGCAGTATTTT
d_call: TRBD1; clone_size: NA; j_call: TRBJ2-6; cdr3_length: 18; v_call: TRBV3-1/TRBV3-2; cdr3_aa: CASTSTGQGSSGANVLTF; cdr3_nt: TGTGCCAGCACTAGTACCGGACAGGGTAGCTCTGGGGCCAACGTCCTGACTTTC
d_call: NA; clone_size: once; j_call: TRBJ2-1; cdr3_length: 12; v_call: TRBV28; cdr3_aa: CASSSSRNEQFF; cdr3_nt: TGTGCCAGCAGTTCATCAAGGAATGAGCAGTTCTTC
d_call: NA; clone_size: NA; j_call: TRBJ2-5; cdr3_length: 16; v_call: TRBV7-9; cdr3_aa: CASSPPRTGSQETQYF; cdr3_nt: TGTGCCAGCAGCCCCCCGAGAACCGGCAGCCAAGAGACCCAGTACTTC
d_call: NA; clone_size: NA; j_call: TRBJ2-5; cdr3_length: 15; v_call: TRBV28; cdr3_aa: CASQGSRTLKETQYF; cdr3_nt: TGTGCCAGCCAAGGTTCGAGAACATTAAAAGAGACCCAGTACTTC
d_call: TRBD1; clone_size: NA; j_call: TRBJ1-5; cdr3_length: 14; v_call: TRBV7-2; cdr3_aa: CASSPGTGNQPQHF; cdr3_nt: TGTGCCAGCAGCCCGGGGACAGGGAATCAGCCCCAGCATTTT
d_call: NA; clone_size: NA; j_call: TRBJ2-1; cdr3_length: 14; v_call: TRBV15; cdr3_aa: CATREGGLYNEQFF; cdr3_nt: TGTGCCACCAGGGAAGGGGGGCTTTACAATGAGCAGTTCTTC
d_call: TRBD1; clone_size: NA; j_call: TRBJ2-7; cdr3_length: 14; v_call: TRBV2; cdr3_aa: CASRVTGGTYEQYF; cdr3_nt: TGTGCCAGTAGGGTGACAGGGGGGACCTACGAGCAGTACTTC
d_call: NA; clone_size: NA; j_call: TRBJ1-5; cdr3_length: 14; v_call: TRBV11-2; cdr3_aa: CASSLGRENQPQHF; cdr3_nt: TGTGCCAGCAGCCTAGGACGCGAAAATCAGCCCCAGCATTTT
d_call: NA; clone_size: NA; j_call: TRBJ1-1; cdr3_length: 16; v_call: TRBV27; cdr3_aa: CASSLVASPLNTEAFF; cdr3_nt: TGTGCCAGCAGTTTAGTGGCCAGCCCCCTGAACACTGAAGCTTTCTTT
d_call: NA; clone_size: NA; j_call: TRBJ2-5; cdr3_length: 14; v_call: TRBV19; cdr3_aa: CASSIFGGKETQYF; cdr3_nt: TGTGCCAGTAGTATATTCGGGGGCAAGGAGACCCAGTACTTC
d_call: NA; clone_size: NA; j_call: TRBJ2-5; cdr3_length: 13; v_call: TRBV7-9; cdr3_aa: CASLRDIQETQYF; cdr3_nt: TGTGCCAGCCTCAGGGACATACAAGAGACCCAGTACTTC
d_call: NA; clone_size: NA; j_call: TRBJ2-7; cdr3_length: 12; v_call: TRBV12-3/TRBV12-4; cdr3_aa: CASSLGLDEQYF; cdr3_nt: TGTGCCAGCAGTTTAGGACTCGACGAGCAGTACTTC
d_call: NA; clone_size: NA; j_call: TRBJ2-1; cdr3_length: 13; v_call: TRBV11-2; cdr3_aa: CASSLENAGFWIF; cdr3_nt: TGTGCCAGCAGCTTAGAAAATGCTGGGTTTTGGATCTTC
d_call: NA; clone_size: NA; j_call: TRBJ1-4; cdr3_length: 16; v_call: TRBV5-8; cdr3_aa: CASSSGHSRGNEKLFF; cdr3_nt: TGTGCCAGCAGCAGTGGACACTCTCGTGGTAATGAAAAACTGTTTTTT
d_call: NA; clone_size: NA; j_call: TRBJ2-5; cdr3_length: 14; v_call: TRBV28; cdr3_aa: CASSSWGYQETQYF; cdr3_nt: TGTGCCAGCAGCTCATGGGGGTACCAAGAGACCCAGTACTTC
d_call: TRBD2; clone_size: NA; j_call: TRBJ2-1; cdr3_length: 16; v_call: TRBV7-9; cdr3_aa: CASSSGTSGSRNEQFF; cdr3_nt: TGTGCCAGCAGCTCTGGGACTAGCGGGAGTCGCAATGAGCAGTTCTTC
d_call: NA; clone_size: NA; j_call: TRBJ1-3; cdr3_length: 15; v_call: TRBV5-4; cdr3_aa: CASSLVGARGNTIYF; cdr3_nt: TGTGCCAGCAGCTTGGTAGGGGCTCGCGGAAACACCATATATTTT
d_call: NA; clone_size: NA; j_call: TRBJ1-5; cdr3_length: 16; v_call: TRBV27; cdr3_aa: CASSLSFEGSNQPQHF; cdr3_nt: TGTGCCAGCAGTTTATCGTTTGAGGGAAGCAATCAGCCCCAGCATTTT
d_call: NA; clone_size: NA; j_call: TRBJ2-7; cdr3_length: 16; v_call: TRBV2; cdr3_aa: CASSEWQAAPLDEQYF; cdr3_nt: TGTGCCAGCAGTGAGTGGCAGGCGGCGCCTTTGGACGAGCAGTACTTC
d_call: TRBD1; clone_size: once; j_call: TRBJ1-2; cdr3_length: 14; v_call: TRBV19; cdr3_aa: CASSSGQGFFGYTF; cdr3_nt: TGTGCCAGTAGTTCCGGACAGGGCTTCTTTGGCTACACCTTC
d_call: NA; clone_size: NA; j_call: TRBJ2-5; cdr3_length: 15; v_call: TRBV29-1; cdr3_aa: CSVYTPGRFQETQYF; cdr3_nt: TGCAGCGTTTATACCCCGGGACGTTTCCAAGAGACCCAGTACTTC
d_call: NA; clone_size: NA; j_call: TRBJ1-1; cdr3_length: 15; v_call: TRBV7-8; cdr3_aa: CASSLVAGRETEAFF; cdr3_nt: TGTGCCAGCAGCTTAGTGGCAGGGCGGGAGACTGAAGCTTTCTTT
d_call: TRBD2; clone_size: NA; j_call: TRBJ2-1; cdr3_length: 17; v_call: TRBV7-8; cdr3_aa: CASSRTISGGATNEQFF; cdr3_nt: TGTGCCAGCAGCAGAACCATCAGCGGGGGGGCTACGAATGAGCAGTTCTTC
d_call: TRBD2; clone_size: NA; j_call: TRBJ2-1; cdr3_length: 17; v_call: TRBV24-1; cdr3_aa: CATSDGVSGSSYNEQFF; cdr3_nt: TGTGCCACCAGTGATGGAGTTAGCGGGAGCTCCTACAATGAGCAGTTCTTC
d_call: TRBD1; clone_size: few; j_call: TRBJ2-7; cdr3_length: 14; v_call: TRBV5-1; cdr3_aa: CASSTYRGHGEQYF; cdr3_nt: TGCGCCAGCAGTACATACAGGGGGCACGGCGAGCAGTACTTC
d_call: NA; clone_size: NA; j_call: TRBJ2-3; cdr3_length: 11; v_call: TRBV18; cdr3_aa: CASSVGDTQYF; cdr3_nt: TGTGCCAGCTCGGTGGGAGATACGCAGTATTTT
d_call: TRBD1; clone_size: few; j_call: TRBJ1-2; cdr3_length: 14; v_call: TRBV28; cdr3_aa: CASTWDRGPRGYTF; cdr3_nt: TGTGCCAGCACCTGGGACAGGGGGCCGCGGGGCTACACCTTC
d_call: NA; clone_size: NA; j_call: TRBJ2-5; cdr3_length: 14; v_call: TRBV5-1; cdr3_aa: CASSLAGSQETQYF; cdr3_nt: TGCGCCAGCAGCTTGGCGGGGAGTCAAGAGACCCAGTACTTC
d_call: NA; clone_size: few; j_call: TRBJ2-2; cdr3_length: 12; v_call: TRBV7-3; cdr3_aa: CASSMITGELFF; cdr3_nt: TGTGCCAGCAGCATGATAACCGGGGAGCTGTTTTTT
d_call: NA; clone_size: NA; j_call: TRBJ2-1; cdr3_length: 13; v_call: TRBV27; cdr3_aa: CASSLSRAYEQFF; cdr3_nt: TGTGCCAGCAGTTTATCACGGGCCTATGAGCAGTTCTTC
d_call: NA; clone_size: NA; j_call: TRBJ2-7; cdr3_length: 15; v_call: TRBV6-5; cdr3_aa: CASSYGSDPLYEQYF; cdr3_nt: TGTGCCAGCAGTTACGGGTCCGACCCCCTCTACGAGCAGTACTTC
d_call: TRBD1; clone_size: NA; j_call: TRBJ2-3; cdr3_length: 14; v_call: TRBV7-2; cdr3_aa: CASRQSTGKDTQYF; cdr3_nt: TGTGCCAGCAGGCAGTCGACAGGGAAAGATACGCAGTATTTT
d_call: NA; clone_size: NA; j_call: TRBJ1-1; cdr3_length: 12; v_call: TRBV24-1; cdr3_aa: CATSDAGSRAFF; cdr3_nt: TGTGCCACCAGTGATGCCGGGAGTAGGGCTTTCTTT
d_call: NA; clone_size: NA; j_call: TRBJ2-5; cdr3_length: 15; v_call: TRBV29-1; cdr3_aa: CSVELWDAVGETQYF; cdr3_nt: TGCAGCGTTGAACTGTGGGACGCCGTCGGAGAGACCCAGTACTTC
d_call: TRBD1; clone_size: NA; j_call: TRBJ1-1; cdr3_length: 14; v_call: TRBV3-1/TRBV3-2; cdr3_aa: CASSPWTGYTEAFF; cdr3_nt: TGTGCCAGCAGCCCCTGGACAGGGTACACTGAAGCTTTCTTT
d_call: TRBD1; clone_size: NA; j_call: TRBJ2-1; cdr3_length: 14; v_call: TRBV2; cdr3_aa: CASVAGQETDEQFF; cdr3_nt: TGTGCCAGCGTCGCGGGACAGGAAACGGATGAGCAGTTCTTC
d_call: NA; clone_size: NA; j_call: TRBJ2-3; cdr3_length: 15; v_call: TRBV27; cdr3_aa: CASSLGESFVIGQYF; cdr3_nt: TGTGCCAGCAGTTTAGGGGAATCCTTCGTGATCGGGCAGTATTTT
d_call: TRBD1; clone_size: NA; j_call: TRBJ2-3; cdr3_length: 15; v_call: TRBV27; cdr3_aa: CASSSRGLSRDTQYF; cdr3_nt: TGTGCCAGCAGTTCGAGGGGGCTGAGCAGAGATACGCAGTATTTT
d_call: NA; clone_size: NA; j_call: TRBJ2-3; cdr3_length: 13; v_call: TRBV7-3; cdr3_aa: CASSNPPTDTQYF; cdr3_nt: TGTGCCAGCAGCAATCCCCCCACAGATACGCAGTATTTT
d_call: NA; clone_size: NA; j_call: TRBJ2-3; cdr3_length: 11; v_call: TRBV20-1; cdr3_aa: CSARDQNTQYF; cdr3_nt: TGCAGTGCTAGAGATCAGAATACGCAGTATTTT
d_call: NA; clone_size: few; j_call: TRBJ2-1; cdr3_length: 14; v_call: TRBV19; cdr3_aa: CASNPRGAGNEQFF; cdr3_nt: TGTGCCAGTAACCCGAGGGGGGCCGGCAATGAGCAGTTCTTC
d_call: NA; clone_size: NA; j_call: TRBJ1-6; cdr3_length: 16; v_call: TRBV19; cdr3_aa: CASSSLTLPDNSPLHF; cdr3_nt: TGTGCCAGTAGTAGCCTTACACTGCCCGATAATTCACCCCTCCACTTT
d_call: TRBD1; clone_size: NA; j_call: TRBJ1-2; cdr3_length: 13; v_call: TRBV2; cdr3_aa: CASTGQGSLGYTF; cdr3_nt: TGTGCCAGCACAGGACAGGGCTCTCTTGGCTACACCTTC
d_call: TRBD2; clone_size: NA; j_call: TRBJ2-3; cdr3_length: 15; v_call: TRBV9; cdr3_aa: CASSPSGGSTDTQYF; cdr3_nt: TGTGCCAGCAGCCCTAGCGGAGGTAGCACAGATACGCAGTATTTT
d_call: TRBD1; clone_size: few; j_call: TRBJ1-2; cdr3_length: 16; v_call: TRBV19; cdr3_aa: CASSIDWTGGGYGYTF; cdr3_nt: TGTGCCAGTAGTATAGACTGGACAGGAGGAGGCTATGGCTACACCTTC